Following are 11 T cell receptor beta chains from one sample sequenced in a study of spatial heterogeneity in lung cancer. Specified time point: sample taken at primary tumor resection. The input material, whole RNA from tumor, nontumor lung or frozen PBMC, was sequenced unsorted. TCRdb ran MiXCR on the 5' RACE reads and lists one entry per CDR3 protein. The data show some 14,000 distinct CDR3 sequences, approximately 5% seen once. The sequencing used lung tumor tissue, collected at surgery. The receptors originated from a human donor with early-stage non-small cell lung cancer.

Ten or more counts support this clonotype. This beta chain came through as a stray read in a library set up for alpha chains, and its size says little. The V and J genes are TRBV5-6 and TRBJ2-2; 9 nucleotides line up with TRBD2. The CDR3 contains 14 residues. Germline CDR1 and CDR2: SGHDT and YYEEEE. Germline trimming cut 2 bases from V and 6 bases from J; bases unmatched to any gene: 2. CDR3 sequence reads: CASSLAGGSGELFF. For the CDR3, the DNA is TGTGCCAGCAGCTTAGCGGGAGGTTCCGGGGAGCTGTTTTTT.

This clonotype has at least ten counts. This beta chain is off target for a library built for alpha chains, so its abundance means little. The chain couples TRBV12-3 or TRBV12-4 to TRBJ2-2; 13 nucleotides line up with TRBD2. This CDR3 has 14 residues. Unmatched junction bases numbered 0, after V lost 6 bases and J lost 5 bases. The chain's CDR3 is CASRGLAGTGELFF. The CDR3 region has the DNA TGTGCCAGCAGGGGACTAGCGGGAACCGGGGAGCTGTTTTTT.

This clonotype was counted at least ten times. The library was prepared for alpha chains; this beta chain is a stray read, so its frequency means little. The chain has TRBV13 and TRBJ1-6; D uncertain. Germline V lookup: CDR1 PRHDT, CDR2 FYEKMQ (reference sequence). Trimming left V 5 bases short and J 10 bases short, with 9 bases between. The CDR3 is 12 residues long. The CDR3 region has the DNA TGTGCCAGCAGCCTCGGCCGATCACCCCTCCACTTT. It encodes CASSLGRSPLHF.

This clonotype was picked up many times. The germline gene is not matched at one end of the junction; a read error may be the cause. With the library built for alpha chains, this beta chain is off target and its frequency is not meaningful. The chain is built from TRBV29-1 and TRBJ2-6, with no clear D. The germline gives CDR1 SQVTM, CDR2 ANQGSEA. CDR3 size: 15 residues. The CDR3 loop is CSVQEPLSGANVLTF. CDR3 nucleotide sequence: TGCAGCGTTCAAGAACCCCTCTCTGGGGCCAACGTCCTGACTTTC.

Comment on this clonotype: This beta chain is an off-target read within a library intended for alpha chains, so its frequency means little. The rearrangement links TRBV29-1 to TRBJ1-1; TRBD1 aligns across 8 bases. This CDR3 is built from 13 residues. The germline V gene has CDR1 SQVTM and CDR2 ANQGSEA. J gave up 6 bases and V 4 bases, and 7 bases lay outside the gene matches. The CDR3 spells CSVGQGTIAEAFF. The CDR3 DNA reads TGCAGCGTTGGACAGGGGACAATCGCTGAAGCTTTCTTT.

This clonotype appeared many times. With the library built for alpha chains, this beta chain is off target and its frequency is not meaningful. The chain is built from TRBV19 and TRBJ2-5; weak D call: TRBD2 (7 bases). CDR3 length equals 13 residues. Germline V CDR1 and CDR2: LNHDA, SQIVND (reference sequence). Trimming took off 7 bases at V and 7 bases at J, with 16 bases between the two ends. This CDR3 is CASTMGGRGTQYF. In nucleotides, the CDR3 is TGTGCCAGTACCATGGGGGGGCGCGGGACCCAGTACTTC.

The sample holds a few counts of this clonotype. Since it is a stray read in a library aimed at alpha chains, this beta chain has a size that is not meaningful. The V call is TRBV24-1, the J call TRBJ1-2, with unresolved D. Between the trimmed V and J ends, which lost 4 bases and 4 bases, there was a span of 6 bases. CDR3 length: 12 amino acids. CDR1 and CDR2 from the germline V gene are KGHDR and SFDVKD. The CDR3 region has the DNA TGTGCCACCAGTGACCCACCCTATGGCTACACCTTC. The encoded protein is CATSDPPYGYTF.

By sample share, this clonotype is medium-sized. Within a library made for alpha chains, this beta chain is off target, and its count is uninformative. The DNA of the CDR3 is TGTGCCAGCAGCGCCGGGACTAGCGGTTCCTACGAGCAGTACGTC. Its protein product is CASSAGTSGSYEQYV. The rearrangement links TRBV28 to TRBJ2-7; 11 bases are a match to TRBD2. Germline trimming cut 6 bases from V and 1 base from J; bases unmatched to any gene: 5. Germline CDR1 is MDHEN and CDR2 is SYDVKM. There are 15 residues in the CDR3.

A remark on this clonotype: Within a library made for alpha chains, this beta chain is off target, and its count is uninformative. The genes are TRBV3-1 and TRBJ2-3, with a weak D call TRBD2 (7 bases). Germline V CDR1 and CDR2: LGHDT, YNNKEL (reference sequence). The ends were cut back, 5 bases at V and 3 bases at J, with 18 bases in the middle. The CDR3 consists of 16 residues. CDR3 protein: CASSSMWGGATDTQYF. Here the CDR3 DNA reads TGTGCCAGCAGCTCCATGTGGGGGGGGGCGACAGATACGCAGTATTTT.

This clonotype has a count of ten or more. As an off-target read in a library built for alpha chains, this beta chain has a frequency of little significance. The chain has TRBV12-3 or TRBV12-4 and TRBJ2-3, with D perhaps given as TRBD1 or TRBD2 (5 bases each). Trimming removed 7 bases from V and 4 bases from J, with 9 bases in between. CDR3 length: 12 amino acids. Written as DNA, the CDR3 is TGTGCCAGCAACCAGGGAGCAGATACGCAGTATTTT. The encoded protein is CASNQGADTQYF.

This clonotype was counted ten times or more. Since it is a stray read in a library aimed at alpha chains, this beta chain has a size that is not meaningful. V and J are TRBV20-1 and TRBJ2-2; D call uncertain. Per germline, CDR1 DFQATT and CDR2 SNEGSKA (reference sequence). Trimming cost V 4 bases and J 0 bases, with 6 bases left between them. There are 13 residues in the CDR3. The DNA of the CDR3 is TGCAGTGCTAAGAGACCGAACACCGGGGAGCTGTTTTTT. This sequence encodes CSAKRPNTGELFF.